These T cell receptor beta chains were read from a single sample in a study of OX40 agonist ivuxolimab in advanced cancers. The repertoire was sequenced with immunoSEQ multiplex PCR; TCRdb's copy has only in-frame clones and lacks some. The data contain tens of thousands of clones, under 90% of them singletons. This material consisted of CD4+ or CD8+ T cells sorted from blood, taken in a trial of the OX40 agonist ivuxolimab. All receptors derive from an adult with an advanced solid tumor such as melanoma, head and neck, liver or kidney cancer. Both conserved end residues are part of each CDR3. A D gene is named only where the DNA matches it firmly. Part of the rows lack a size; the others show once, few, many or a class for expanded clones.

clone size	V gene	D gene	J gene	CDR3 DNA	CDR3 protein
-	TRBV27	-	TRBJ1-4	TGTGCCAGCAGTTTAGGGGGCCCTCCTAATGAAAAACTGTTTTTT	CASSLGGPPNEKLFF
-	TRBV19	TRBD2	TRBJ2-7	TGTGCCAGTAGTATTGGAGTAGCGGGGGGGATTGGCTACGAGCAGTACTTC	CASSIGVAGGIGYEQYF
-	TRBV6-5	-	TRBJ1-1	TGTGCCAGCAGCCCAGGAGGGGTGGGGAGCACTGAAGCTTTCTTT	CASSPGGVGSTEAFF
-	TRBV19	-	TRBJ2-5	TGTGCCAGTAGCAGCCTTAGTCTTTTAGAGACCCAGTACTTC	CASSSLSLLETQYF
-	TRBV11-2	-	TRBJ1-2	TGTGCCAGCAGCCTAGGAGGGGGCTACACCTTC	CASSLGGGYTF
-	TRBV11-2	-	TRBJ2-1	TGTGCCAGCAGCTTAGATGTCGCTTACAATGAGCAGTTCTTC	CASSLDVAYNEQFF
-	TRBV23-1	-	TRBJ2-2	TGCGCCAGCAGTCAGTACAGGGTTATCGCCGGGGAGCTGTTTTTT	CASSQYRVIAGELFF
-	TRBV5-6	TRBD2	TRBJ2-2	TGTGCCAGCAGCACCGGGACTAGCATGTTCGACACCGGGGAGCTGTTTTTT	CASSTGTSMFDTGELFF
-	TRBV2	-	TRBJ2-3	TGTGCCAGCAGCCAACCTAGCACAGATACGCAGTATTTT	CASSQPSTDTQYF
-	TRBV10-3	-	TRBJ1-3	TGTGCCATCAGTGACCAGTTATACGGAAACACCATATATTTT	CAISDQLYGNTIYF
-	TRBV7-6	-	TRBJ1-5	TGTGCCAGCAGCTTAGAGGGAATTCAGCCCCAGCATTTT	CASSLEGIQPQHF
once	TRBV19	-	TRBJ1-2	TGTGCCAGTAGTATCGATAAGGACGGACCCTATGGCTACACCTTC	CASSIDKDGPYGYTF
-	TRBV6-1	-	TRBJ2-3	TGTGCCGGGAGCACAGGGGATACGCAGTATTTT	CAGSTGDTQYF
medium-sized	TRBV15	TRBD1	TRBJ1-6	TGTGCCACCAACAACAGGGGTTCGAGTTCACCCCTCCACTTT	CATNNRGSSSPLHF